Here is one T cell receptor beta chain with its context. This CDR3 spans 15 amino acids. With V trimmed by 1 base and J by 2 bases, 4 bases remained unmatched. Germline lookup yields CDR1 LGHNA and CDR2 YSLEER. The authors extracted RNA and reverse transcribed it into cDNA as the sequencing template. TCRdb's copy holds only in-frame clones and misses some; the assay was immunoSEQ multiplex PCR. Among some 130,000 clones listed, almost 50% were seen once. Alopecia areata patients had lesional scalp punch biopsies and peripheral blood taken from them. Sorting of CD4+ and CD8+ T cells was performed on PBMCs. This record belongs to a study of CD8+ T cells in alopecia areata. Study background: The tofacitinib course ran for 6 to 18 months and was followed by 6 months off drug.

This TCR was sampled from a human donor with alopecia areata. The source material was CD8+ T cells sorted from blood, sampled at week 0. The chain joins TRBV4-3 to TRBJ2-5; 7 bases align to TRBD1. This chain's CDR3 is CASSQVLDRQETQYF. The DNA of the CDR3 is TGCGCCAGCAGCCAAGTTTTGGACAGGCAAGAGACCCAGTACTTC.